This T cell receptor (beta chain) was observed in a study of OX40 agonist ivuxolimab in advanced cancers. As for the study in general: Three individuals attained partial responses, comprising one hepatocellular carcinoma case and two cutaneous melanoma cases.

Findings of the study overall: On average, CD8+ T cells showed a greater number of expanded clones than CD4+. Dosing at 0.1 to 3.0 mg/kg was accompanied by clonal expansion of CD4+ and CD8+ blood T cells by week 6.

Trimming removed 3 bases from V and 4 bases from J; junction bases left unmatched: 18. Germline assignment: CDR1 SGHTS and CDR2 YDEGEE. The CDR3 has 18 residues. The table came from immunoSEQ multiplex PCR; TCRdb's copy has only in-frame clones and leaves some out. The repertoire holds about 140,000 clones, with 85% to 95% as singletons. On this clone: Antigen unknown.

V and J are TRBV5-8 and TRBJ1-1; the match to TRBD1 covers 7 bases. This receptor was taken from an adult with an advanced solid tumor such as melanoma, head and neck, liver or kidney cancer. The starting material was CD4+ or CD8+ T cells sorted from blood, obtained in a trial of the OX40 agonist ivuxolimab. In DNA form, the CDR3 reads TGTGCCAGCAGCTCGCGACTGGGGACAGCCCTGAGGAGCACTGAAGCTTTCTTT. It yields the protein CASSSRLGTALRSTEAFF.